This record concerns one T cell receptor (beta chain) sequence. This CDR3 is 16 amino acids long. V was clipped by 0 bases and J by 8 bases; unmatched bases: 6. Germline-derived CDR1 and CDR2 are LNHNV and YYDKDF (reference sequence). The sample originates from a study of cytomegalovirus exposure and HLA in healthy donors. About the study: One earlier analysis, a look at some 180 million T cells, found almost 120 million unique TCR beta sequences.

The primer mix had 60 Vbeta and 13 Jbeta primers. Measured with immunoSEQ multiplex PCR; TCRdb has only the in-frame clones, and not every one. The sample shows 150,000 to 200,000 clones, under 80% of them seen only once. The chain uses TRBV15 and TRBJ2-3; 12 nucleotides agree with TRBD2. Material for sequencing was PBMCs. The source of this sequence is a human donor in good health. CDR3 residues: CATSRDNLAGGGTQYF. In DNA form, the CDR3 reads TGTGCCACCAGCAGAGATAATCTAGCGGGGGGGGGTACGCAGTATTTT.